The 11 T cell receptor beta chains listed next were all sequenced from one sample in a study of T cell responses to AZD1222 COVID-19 vaccine. Libraries were prepared by immunoSEQ multiplex PCR; TCRdb keeps only in-frame clonotypes and omits some of them. The sample consists of about 96,000 clones, approximately 90% of them appearing once. Sequencing used peripheral blood, obtained on day 0 of AZD1222 vaccination. These receptors all stem from an adult in good health.

Only a few counts were recorded for this clone. The CDR3 nucleotides read TGTGCCAGTAGTACCCCGGACAGGGGAATCGAAAAACTGTTTTTT. Translated, it gives CASSTPDRGIEKLFF. The chain links TRBV19 to TRBJ1-4; the match to TRBD1 covers 9 bases. The ends lost 4 bases at V and 8 bases at J; junction bases unmatched: 8. The CDR3 spans 15 residues. Germline-derived CDR1 and CDR2 are LNHDA and SQIVND (reference sequence).

The sample holds a few counts of this clone. The chain carries TRBV27 and TRBJ2-6; 10 positions match TRBD1. The germline CDR1 and CDR2 sequences are MNHEY and SMNVEV (reference sequence). The CDR3 loop spans 18 amino acids. With V trimmed by 5 bases and J by 0 bases, 7 bases remained unmatched. The CDR3 is CASSTGTGVFSGANVLTF. In DNA, the CDR3 is TGTGCCAGCAGTACCGGGACAGGGGTGTTCTCTGGGGCCAACGTCCTGACTTTC.

The genes are TRBV27 and TRBJ1-5; TRBD1 matches 9 bases. Trimming removed 5 bases from V and 3 bases from J; junction bases left unmatched: 11. Germline CDR1 reads MNHEY; CDR2 reads SMNVEV (reference sequence). The CDR3 consists of 17 residues. The CDR3 sequence: CASSSTGQGGDNQPQHF. The CDR3, as DNA: TGTGCCAGCAGTAGTACGGGACAGGGCGGGGACAATCAGCCCCAGCATTTT.

The chain employs TRBV4-2 and TRBJ1-1; possible D gene TRBD1, 6 bases. The CDR3 extends over 15 amino acids. The germline V gene has CDR1 LGHNA and CDR2 YNFKEQ. V lost 6 bases, J lost 0 bases, and 14 bases lay in between. CDR3 loop: CASRAQGTVNTEAFF. The CDR3, as DNA: TGTGCCAGCAGGGCGCAGGGGACTGTGAACACTGAAGCTTTCTTT.

The rearrangement uses TRBV7-2 and TRBJ2-7, with 10 nucleotides matching TRBD2. V trimming: 5 bases; J trimming: 2 bases; junction bases outside the gene matches: 3. CDR1 SGHTA and CDR2 FQGNSA come from the germline V gene. CDR3 length: 14 residues. The CDR3 DNA sequence: TGTGCCAGCAGCCTCCTAGCGGGGGCCTACGAGCAGTACTTC. Its protein is CASSLLAGAYEQYF.

V is TRBV4-3 and J is TRBJ1-2; unclear D gene. This CDR3 region has 15 residues. Germline V gene sequence: CDR1 LGHNA, CDR2 YSLEER. Trimming pared 0 bases from V and 4 bases from J, leaving 12 bases between. The CDR3 DNA reads as TGCGCCAGCAGCCAAGATCTGGGAGGGCGCTATGGCTACACCTTC. It encodes CASSQDLGGRYGYTF.

This clone was observed a single time. The chain has TRBV7-2 and TRBJ2-7, with 8 bases aligning to TRBD1. The CDR3 loop spans 14 amino acids. Trimming took 4 bases from V and 3 from J; bases not matched to a gene: 5. Germline-derived CDR1 and CDR2 are SGHTA and FQGNSA. The CDR3 nucleotides read TGTGCCAGCAGCTCCGGGACAGGATACTACGAGCAGTACTTC. It yields the protein CASSSGTGYYEQYF.

The chain uses TRBV6-1 and TRBJ1-5; 12 bases are shared with TRBD1. J lost 6 bases, V lost 2 bases, and 5 bases had no gene match. This CDR3 comprises 16 residues. Germline V gene lookup returns CDR1 MNHNS and CDR2 SASEGT. The CDR3 region has the DNA TGTGCCAGCAGTGAATGGGACAGGGGGCTTAGTCAGCCCCAGCATTTT. The encoded protein is CASSEWDRGLSQPQHF.

The chain carries TRBV5-4 and TRBJ2-7; the match to TRBD2 covers 9 bases. V lost 4 bases, J lost 6 bases, and 8 bases stayed unmatched. The CDR3 extends over 14 amino acids. CDR1 is SGHNT and CDR2 is YYREEE in the germline V gene (reference sequence). The CDR3 loop reads CASSTSNSGGEQYF. Here the CDR3 DNA reads TGTGCCAGCAGCACTTCAAATAGCGGGGGCGAGCAGTACTTC.

The rearrangement uses TRBV6-6 and TRBJ1-1; 7 bases are a match to TRBD1. The CDR3 totals 15 residues. The germline V gene has CDR1 MNHNY and CDR2 SVGAGI (reference sequence). V gave up 5 bases and J gave up 5 bases; unmatched junction bases: 11. The CDR3 coding sequence is TGTGCCAGCAGTCTAGGGACAGCGTCGGGGACTGAAGCTTTCTTT. This encodes CASSLGTASGTEAFF.

This clone was seen once. The chain links TRBV11-2 to TRBJ2-2; D is ambiguous. Trimming removed 1 base at V and 7 bases at J, with 7 bases between. CDR3 length: 13 residues. CDR1 is SGHAT and CDR2 is FQNNGV in the germline V gene. CDR3 DNA sequence: TGTGCCAGCAGCTTAGTTTCCCTCGGGGAGCTGTTTTTT. It translates to CASSLVSLGELFF.